This T cell receptor (beta chain) appears in the sequencing data of a study of identical twins. This clonotype was seen many times. Its antigen remains unknown. Study conclusions and caveats: Memory repertoires showed no such pattern, whereas abundant cord blood beta clonotypes carried fewer insertions.

A single record per CDR3 protein comes from TCRdb applying MiXCR to the 5' RACE reads. The repertoire holds some 500,000 distinct CDR3 sequences, with 14% as singletons. The ends were cut back, 7 bases at V and 1 base at J, with 15 bases in the middle. Germline V gene data show CDR1 as SEHNR and CDR2 as FQNEAQ (reference sequence). The CDR3 spans 15 residues. This sample also belongs to another study, concerning yellow fever vaccine responses in identical twins.

The specimen was CD4+ T cells sorted from blood. This rearrangement joins TRBV7-9 to TRBJ2-3; D ambiguous. The TCR originated in a woman between 18 and 29 years old in good health. CDR3 in DNA: TGTGCCAGCACCTCTCCCCTCGGACGCACAGATACGCAGTATTTT. This encodes CASTSPLGRTDTQYF. The complete variable domain, with remaining parts taken from reference TRBV7-9 and TRBJ2-3, reads DTGVSQNPRHKITKRGQNVTFRCDPISEHNRLYWYRQTLGQGPEFLTYFQNEAQLEKSRLLSDRFSAERPKGSFSTLEIQRTEQGDSAMYLCASTSPLGRTDTQYFGPGTRLTVL.